These 20 T cell receptor beta chains came from one sample sequenced in a study of T cell changes during pregnancy in multiple sclerosis. Profiling relied on immunoSEQ multiplex PCR, and the TCRdb table lists in-frame clones only, not all of them. Among some 81,000 clones listed, 89% were seen once. The specimen comprised peripheral blood, sampled before pregnancy. The receptors come from a female donor with multiple sclerosis, enrolled in a pregnancy study.

The chain links TRBV27 to TRBJ1-2; the D gene is possibly TRBD1 (5 bases). V was shortened by 5 bases and J by 8 bases, with 12 bases between the two germline ends. Germline assignment: CDR1 MNHEY and CDR2 SMNVEV (reference sequence). The CDR3 extends over 12 amino acids. CDR3 amino acids: CASSPLSGGYTF. CDR3 nucleotides: TGTGCCAGCAGTCCATTGTCAGGGGGCTACACCTTC.

V is TRBV30 and J is TRBJ1-2, with no clear D. V lost 0 bases and J lost 8, with 25 bases in between. CDR1 is GTSNPN, CDR2 SVGIG, per germline (reference sequence). CDR3 length: 17 residues. The CDR3 here is CAWSVLREGNGYIGYTF. The DNA of the CDR3 is TGTGCCTGGAGTGTACTCCGGGAAGGGAACGGTTATATAGGCTACACCTTC.

J is TRBJ2-2 and V is TRBV11-3; D may be TRBD1 (6 bases). CDR1 SGHNT and CDR2 YENEEA come from the germline V gene. The CDR3 covers 13 residues. Between the trimmed V and J ends, which lost 3 bases and 6 bases, there was a span of 8 bases. The CDR3 sequence is CASSFTGSGELFF. The CDR3, as DNA: TGTGCCAGCAGCTTTACAGGGTCCGGGGAGCTGTTTTTT.

The V call is TRBV18, the J call TRBJ2-3; no clear D gene. The CDR3 sequence is 16 residues long. The ends were cut back, 1 base at V and 3 bases at J, with 14 bases in the middle. The germline V gene has CDR1 KGHSH and CDR2 LQKENI. For the CDR3, the DNA is TGTGCCAGCTCACCACGGTCTGGGTCGGAGACAGATACGCAGTATTTT. It encodes CASSPRSGSETDTQYF.

The V gene is TRBV18, the J gene TRBJ1-1; 9 bases agree with TRBD1. The germline CDR1 and CDR2 sequences are KGHSH and LQKENI. The CDR3 consists of 14 residues. The V gene end was trimmed by 3 bases and the J gene end by 6 bases; junction bases not matched to a gene: 5. Here the CDR3 reads CASSPTGTGPEAFF. The CDR3, as DNA: TGTGCCAGCTCACCGACGGGGACAGGGCCTGAAGCTTTCTTT.

The chain has TRBV4-3 and TRBJ1-2; 8 positions match TRBD1. The germline gives CDR1 LGHNA, CDR2 YSLEER. The J segment lost 6 bases and the V segment lost 0 bases, leaving 6 bases of the junction unmatched. The length of the CDR3 is 15 residues. This CDR3 is CASSQDSHRGDGYTF. CDR3 nucleotide sequence: TGCGCCAGCAGCCAAGATTCCCACAGGGGGGATGGCTACACCTTC.

The genes are TRBV7-3 and TRBJ2-3; 7 nucleotides align to TRBD1. Germline loops: CDR1 SGHTA, CDR2 FQGTGA. The CDR3 extends over 13 amino acids. The J segment lost 4 bases and the V segment lost 2 bases, leaving 0 bases of the junction unmatched. CDR3 sequence reads: CASSLQGADTQYF. The DNA of the CDR3 is TGTGCCAGCAGCTTACAGGGGGCAGATACGCAGTATTTT.

This clone was recorded only once. This chain uses TRBV2 with TRBJ2-1, with a tentative D call TRBD1 (6 bases). This CDR3 has 16 residues. V was shortened by 6 bases and J by 13 bases, with 28 bases between the two germline ends. Germline CDR1 is SNHLY and CDR2 is FYNNEI. The chain's CDR3 is CASRTLQGLGSDLQFF. In DNA form, the CDR3 reads TGTGCCAGCAGGACTCTACAGGGTTTGGGGTCTGATTTACAGTTCTTC.

In this sample, this clone turned up a few times. The rearrangement links TRBV6-5 to TRBJ1-6, with D possibly being TRBD1 (6 bases). The CDR3 sequence is 15 residues long. The germline CDR1 and CDR2 sequences are MNHEY and SVGAGI. V lost 8 bases to trimming and J lost 3 bases, with 14 bases between them. The CDR3 loop reads CASGEDRDYNSPLHF. DNA of the CDR3: TGTGCCAGCGGAGAGGACAGAGACTATAATTCACCCCTCCACTTT.

The table lists this clone with a count of one. The chain has TRBV7-8 and TRBJ1-1, with TRBD1 identical over 8 bases. This CDR3 region has 15 residues. Germline assignment: CDR1 SGHVS and CDR2 FQNEAQ. J gave up 4 bases and V 5 bases, and 9 bases lay outside the gene matches. Here the CDR3 reads CASSPEHRGGTEAFF. CDR3 coding DNA: TGTGCCAGCAGCCCAGAGCACAGGGGGGGCACTGAAGCTTTCTTT.

In its sample, this clone was seen once. The chain uses TRBV27 and TRBJ2-7, with 8 bases lining up with TRBD1. The CDR3 is made up of 15 amino acids. Trimming cost V 4 bases and J 7 bases; bases outside gene matches: 12. CDR1 is MNHEY, CDR2 SMNVEV, per germline (reference sequence). The CDR3 nucleotides are TGTGCCAGCAGTTCCTCCCGGACAGGGAGTGGGGAGCAGTACTTC. Its translation is CASSSSRTGSGEQYF.

The rearrangement joins TRBV18 to TRBJ1-4, with a tentative D call TRBD1 (5 bases). There are 16 residues in the CDR3. Germline-derived CDR1 and CDR2 are KGHSH and LQKENI. The V and J ends lost 3 bases and 0 bases respectively, with 11 bases between them. Here the CDR3 reads CASSPGQRPTNEKLFF. CDR3 bases: TGTGCCAGCTCACCGGGGCAGCGCCCAACTAATGAAAAACTGTTTTTT.

The V and J genes are TRBV5-1 and TRBJ1-2; 8 bases line up with TRBD1. Unmatched junction bases numbered 10, after V lost 2 bases and J lost 7 bases. The V gene's germline CDR1 is SGHRS and CDR2 YFSETQ. The CDR3 is made up of 15 amino acids. The CDR3 loop is CASSFPQGQDPGYTF. The CDR3, as DNA: TGCGCCAGCAGCTTCCCTCAGGGACAGGATCCTGGCTACACCTTC.

The chain employs TRBV27 and TRBJ2-7; TRBD1 matches 8 bases. Looked up from germline, CDR1 is MNHEY and CDR2 is SMNVEV (reference sequence). V shed 5 bases and J 4 bases; nucleotides not matched to a gene: 7. This CDR3 has 14 amino acids. In DNA form, the CDR3 reads TGTGCCAGCAGTGCTAGTACAGGGGGATACGAGCAGTACTTC. Translating gives CASSASTGGYEQYF.

This clone appeared a few times. The rearrangement joins TRBV15 to TRBJ2-1; perhaps TRBD1 as D (5 bases). The germline V gene has CDR1 LNHNV and CDR2 YYDKDF (reference sequence). The CDR3 extends over 15 amino acids. The germline V and J ends were trimmed by 3 bases and 2 bases, with 11 bases remaining between them. CDR3 nucleotide sequence: TGTGCCACCAGCAGGGAGCAGGGTACCTACAATGAGCAGTTCTTC. It is translated as CATSREQGTYNEQFF.

The V and J genes are TRBV5-1 and TRBJ2-3; the match to TRBD1 covers 8 bases. Losses at the gene ends were 7 bases for V and 7 bases for J; bases not matched to a gene: 11. Germline CDR1 and CDR2: SGHRS and YFSETQ. There are 14 residues in the CDR3. The chain's CDR3 is CASRLDRGEYTQYF. The CDR3 DNA reads TGCGCCAGCCGTTTAGACAGGGGAGAGTATACGCAGTATTTT.

The V gene is TRBV7-9, the J gene TRBJ2-7, with D perhaps matching TRBD1 (5 bases). This CDR3 is 12 amino acids long. Germline-derived CDR1 and CDR2 are SEHNR and FQNEAQ (reference sequence). V shed 11 bases and J shed 6 bases, with 17 bases lying between them. CDR3 bases: TGTGCCGGACAAGGGGCCAGGCGCGAGCAGTACTTC. Its translation is CAGQGARREQYF. The full variable domain, rest sourced from reference TRBV7-9 and TRBJ2-7, is DTGVSQNPRHKITKRGQNVTFRCDPISEHNRLYWYRQTLGQGPEFLTYFQNEAQLEKSRLLSDRFSAERPKGSFSTLEIQRTEQGDSAMYLCAGQGARREQYFGPGTRLTVT.

The chain combines TRBV6-6 with TRBJ2-6, with D perhaps matching TRBD1 (6 bases). Trimming stripped 5 bases from V and 0 bases from J, with 11 bases between. Germline CDR1 reads MNHNY; CDR2 reads SVGAGI (reference sequence). The CDR3 has 16 amino acids. DNA of the CDR3: TGTGCCAGCAGTCAGTCCAGGGGCTCTGGGGCCAACGTCCTGACTTTC. It translates to CASSQSRGSGANVLTF.

The genes are TRBV7-9 and TRBJ2-2; 10 bases are a match to TRBD2. Germline V gives CDR1 SEHNR, CDR2 FQNEAQ (reference sequence). There are 19 residues in the CDR3. The V and J ends lost 1 base and 3 bases, in that order; junction bases with no gene match: 11. The CDR3 nucleotides read TGTGCCAGCAGCTTAGGGGTTATCGCTAGCGGGGGCCACACCGGGGAGCTGTTTTTT. Encoded protein: CASSLGVIASGGHTGELFF.

The chain is built from TRBV11-2 and TRBJ2-7; D is undetermined. Trimming took 1 base from V and 5 from J, leaving 9 bases between them. This CDR3 comprises 13 residues. The germline gives CDR1 SGHAT, CDR2 FQNNGV. The CDR3 is CASSLGLGNEQYF. The CDR3 nucleotides are TGTGCCAGCAGCTTAGGACTCGGCAACGAGCAGTACTTC.